A single sample gave rise to the 22 T cell receptor beta chains below, sequenced in a study of blood T cell repertoires in COVID-19. Using immunoSEQ multiplex PCR, the repertoire was profiled, and TCRdb retains in-frame clones only, with some absent. The sample carries some 290,000 clones, roughly 88% recorded once. The sequenced material came from peripheral blood. Every receptor here comes from a woman in her thirties with COVID-19, enrolled during active disease.

The chain couples TRBV28 to TRBJ1-2, with TRBD1 matching over 9 bases. The CDR3 runs to 14 residues. Germline V gene data show CDR1 as MDHEN and CDR2 as SYDVKM. With 3 bases clipped from V and 6 bases from J, the junction kept 5 bases outside the gene matches. The CDR3 sequence: CASSLGGQGNGYTF. CDR3 bases: TGTGCCAGCAGTTTGGGGGGACAGGGCAATGGCTACACCTTC.

The chain uses TRBV5-4 and TRBJ2-7, with D perhaps matching TRBD2 (6 bases). The CDR3 runs to 13 residues. Trimming stripped 1 base from V and 5 bases from J, with 10 bases between. CDR1 and CDR2 from the germline V gene are SGHNT and YYREEE (reference sequence). The CDR3 spells CASSLLGGDEQYF. The CDR3 bases are TGTGCCAGCAGCTTGTTGGGGGGTGACGAGCAGTACTTC.

The genes are TRBV10-3 and TRBJ1-2; D call uncertain. V was cut by 4 bases and J by 6 bases, with 21 bases left in between. The CDR3 contains 16 residues. CDR1 is ENHRY, CDR2 SYGVKD, per germline. CDR3 nucleotides: TGTGCCATCAGTGGGCCACCCAGAATTGCCGGGAATGGCTACACCTTC. Its translation: CAISGPPRIAGNGYTF.

V usage is TRBV27 and J usage is TRBJ2-5; 7 bases are a match to TRBD1. Losses at the gene ends were 6 bases for V and 2 bases for J; bases not matched to a gene: 3. The length of the CDR3 is 13 residues. Germline values: CDR1 MNHEY, CDR2 SMNVEV (reference sequence). CDR3 amino acids: CASSRDSQETQYF. Written as DNA, the CDR3 is TGTGCCAGCAGCCGGGACAGTCAAGAGACCCAGTACTTC.

The rearrangement uses TRBV9 and TRBJ2-3; 13 bases agree with TRBD2. V dropped 7 bases and J dropped 1; count of bases not matched to a gene: 12. Germline CDR1 SGDLS, CDR2 YYNGEE. The CDR3 length is 18 residues. In nucleotides, the CDR3 is TGTGCCAGCTGCGACGGGACTAGCGGGACCTACGGCACAGATACGCAGTATTTT. This gives the protein CASCDGTSGTYGTDTQYF. The full variable domain, in which reference TRBV9 and TRBJ2-3 provide the parts outside the CDR3, is DSGVTQTPKHLITATGQRVTLRCSPRSGDLSVYWYQQSLDQGLQFLIQYYNGEERAKGNILERFSAQQFPDLHSELNLSSLELGDSALYFCASCDGTSGTYGTDTQYFGPGTRLTVL.

The chain's CDR3 is CASSDTGRGQETQYF. CDR3 nucleotide sequence: TGTGCCAGCAGCGACACCGGCAGGGGGCAAGAGACCCAGTACTTC. The gene calls are TRBV11-3 and TRBJ2-5; 7 bases line up with TRBD1. Germline V gene lookup returns CDR1 SGHNT and CDR2 YENEEA. The CDR3 is made up of 15 amino acids. V shed 5 bases and J 2 bases; nucleotides not matched to a gene: 8.

The chain combines TRBV13 with TRBJ2-7; no definite D call. The CDR3 sequence is 12 residues long. Per germline, CDR1 PRHDT and CDR2 FYEKMQ (reference sequence). V lost 3 bases and J 5 bases, leaving 8 bases between the germline ends. CDR3 sequence (DNA): TGTGCCAGCAGCTTTTTCCAGGACGAGCAGTACTTC. Amino acid sequence: CASSFFQDEQYF.

The chain links TRBV4-1 to TRBJ2-7; 13 nucleotides align to TRBD2. Germline assignment: CDR1 MGHRA and CDR2 YSYEKL. The V gene end was trimmed by 4 bases and the J gene end by 6 bases; junction bases not matched to a gene: 6. This CDR3 contains 15 residues. The CDR3 DNA is TGCGCCAGCAGCCCCTGGACTAGCGGGAGAACCGAGCAGTACTTC. Translating gives CASSPWTSGRTEQYF.

This chain joins TRBV5-1 and TRBJ2-2, with D perhaps matching TRBD2 (6 bases). This CDR3 has 14 residues. CDR1 is SGHRS and CDR2 is YFSETQ in the germline V gene. Trimming took 0 bases from V and 5 from J, leaving 8 bases between them. CDR3 coding DNA: TGCGCCAGCAGCTTGGACCGGGGGACCGGGGAGCTGTTTTTT. It is translated as CASSLDRGTGELFF.

The chain links TRBV2 to TRBJ2-2, with D possibly being TRBD1 (5 bases). Germline V lookup: CDR1 SNHLY, CDR2 FYNNEI. The V end lost 7 bases, the J end lost 4 bases, and 16 bases lay between the germline ends. This CDR3 contains 15 residues. The CDR3 is CASTKGLVVTGELFF. The CDR3 coding sequence is TGTGCCAGCACGAAGGGGCTAGTGGTCACCGGGGAGCTGTTTTTT.

This clone was seen just once. This chain joins TRBV15 and TRBJ2-1; 10 nucleotides agree with TRBD2. Germline V gives CDR1 LNHNV, CDR2 YYDKDF (reference sequence). The V segment lost 1 base and the J segment 3 bases; nucleotides outside the gene matches: 6. The CDR3 has 17 amino acids. The CDR3 DNA reads as TGTGCCACCAGCAGAGCCGCGGGACTAGCGAGCTACAATGAGCAGTTCTTC. This sequence encodes CATSRAAGLASYNEQFF.

Concerning this clone itself: Distinct nucleotide sequences in the sample also encode this CDR3. This chain uses TRBV27 with TRBJ1-2; perhaps TRBD1 as D (5 bases). The germline V and J ends were trimmed by 2 bases and 4 bases, with 8 bases remaining between them. From germline, CDR1 is MNHEY and CDR2 SMNVEV (reference sequence). The CDR3 contains 13 residues. CDR3 region: CASSLRGGYGYTF. In DNA form, the CDR3 reads TGTGCCAGCAGTTTACGGGGGGGCTATGGCTACACCTTC.

V gene TRBV15 combines with J gene TRBJ1-4; TRBD1 matches 9 bases. This CDR3 has 17 amino acids. V dropped 3 bases and J dropped 8; count of bases not matched to a gene: 13. Germline V gene sequence: CDR1 LNHNV, CDR2 YYDKDF (reference sequence). The CDR3 protein is CATSRGTHRGQEEKLFF. CDR3 DNA: TGTGCCACCAGCAGGGGAACCCACAGGGGGCAGGAGGAAAAACTGTTTTTT.

This sequence joins TRBV3-1 (or the pseudogene TRBV3-2) and TRBJ2-5, with 10 bases matching TRBD1. The CDR3 sequence is 15 residues long. Germline V gives CDR1 LGHDT, CDR2 YNNKEL (reference sequence). V dropped 3 bases and J dropped 2; count of bases not matched to a gene: 3. In DNA form, the CDR3 reads TGTGCCAGCAGCCACCGGACAGGGGGTCAAGAGACCCAGTACTTC. Encoded protein: CASSHRTGGQETQYF.

This sequence joins TRBV6-2 or TRBV6-3 and TRBJ1-1; 8 nucleotides agree with TRBD1. This CDR3 comprises 16 residues. The J segment lost 0 bases and the V segment lost 6 bases, leaving 9 bases of the junction unmatched. Per the germline V gene, CDR1 is MNHEY and CDR2 is SVGEGT. CDR3 protein: CASSPDRAGVNTEAFF. As DNA, the CDR3 is TGTGCCAGCAGCCCGGACAGGGCCGGGGTGAACACTGAAGCTTTCTTT.

This chain uses TRBV29-1 with TRBJ1-1, with D unresolved. CDR1 SQVTM and CDR2 ANQGSEA come from the germline V gene. V was pared by 7 bases and J by 4 bases, with 10 bases between. The CDR3 sequence is 11 residues long. The CDR3 protein is CSGIRGTEAFF. The CDR3 DNA sequence: TGCAGCGGCATACGCGGCACTGAAGCTTTCTTT. Complete variable domain (other parts from reference TRBV29-1 and TRBJ1-1): SAVISQKPSRDICQRGTSLTIQCQVDSQVTMMFWYRQQPGQSLTLIATANQGSEATYESGFVIDKFPISRPNLTFSTLTVSNMSPEDSSIYLCSGIRGTEAFFGQGTRLTVV.

The CDR3 nucleotides are TGTGCCAGCGGAATAGTCGGGACATATAAGTCTGGGGCCAACGTCCTGACTTTC. Its protein product is CASGIVGTYKSGANVLTF. The rearrangement links TRBV28 to TRBJ2-6, with D tentatively TRBD1 (6 bases). Trimming took 8 bases from V and 1 from J, leaving 21 bases between them. Germline lookup yields CDR1 MDHEN and CDR2 SYDVKM. The CDR3 spans 18 residues.

V usage is TRBV6-5 and J usage is TRBJ1-5, with 8 bases lining up with TRBD1. The ends lost 7 bases at V and 5 bases at J; junction bases unmatched: 10. The germline gives CDR1 MNHEY, CDR2 SVGAGI. The CDR3 covers 15 residues. The CDR3 reads CASISRTGPDQPQHF. The CDR3 DNA sequence: TGTGCCAGCATCTCCCGGACAGGGCCAGATCAGCCCCAGCATTTT.

This chain uses TRBV29-1 with TRBJ1-2; TRBD1 matches 12 bases. V lost 8 bases and J lost 6; bases outside the gene matches: 7. CDR1 is SQVTM, CDR2 ANQGSEA, per germline. The CDR3 covers 13 residues. The CDR3 DNA is TGCAGCTTAGGGACAGGGGGCGCTGATGGCTACACCTTC. This encodes CSLGTGGADGYTF.

This clone was counted only a few times. The V call is TRBV6-5, the J call TRBJ1-1, with D possibly TRBD1 on 6 matching bases. CDR1 MNHEY and CDR2 SVGAGI come from the germline V gene. There are 13 residues in the CDR3. The ends were cut back, 8 bases at V and 6 bases at J, with 16 bases in the middle. CDR3 in DNA: TGTGCCAGCTCTCCAGGGGATGCGGCTGAAGCTTTCTTT. It is translated as CASSPGDAAEAFF.

The rearrangement uses TRBV4-1 and TRBJ1-4, with D possibly being TRBD1 (5 bases). CDR1 and CDR2 (germline): MGHRA, YSYEKL. The V end lost 2 bases, the J end lost 8 bases, and 18 bases lay between the germline ends. This CDR3 has 16 residues. For the CDR3, the DNA is TGCGCCAGCAGCCAATTCGGGGGGGGAGTGCGGGAAAAACTGTTTTTT. This encodes CASSQFGGGVREKLFF.

The CDR3 coding sequence is TGTGCCAGCAGCAAACCGCGAACAGGGGGTCAGCCCCAGCATTTT. Its translation: CASSKPRTGGQPQHF. The rearrangement uses TRBV21-1 and TRBJ1-5; TRBD1, as called in the table, went unchecked against the DNA. TRBV21-1 is reported as a pseudogene. The CDR3 runs 15 residues.